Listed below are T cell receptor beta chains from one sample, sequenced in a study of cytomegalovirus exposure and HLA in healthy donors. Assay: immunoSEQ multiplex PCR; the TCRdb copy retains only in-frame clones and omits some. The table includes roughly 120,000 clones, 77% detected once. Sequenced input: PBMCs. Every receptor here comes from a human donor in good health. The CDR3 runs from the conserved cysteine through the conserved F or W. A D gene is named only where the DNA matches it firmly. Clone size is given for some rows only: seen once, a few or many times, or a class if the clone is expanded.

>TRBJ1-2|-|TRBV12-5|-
CASGLDSYGYTF
TGTGCTAGTGGTTTGGACAGCTATGGCTACACCTTC
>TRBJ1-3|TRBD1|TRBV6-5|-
CASSYQGASGNTIYF
TGTGCCAGCAGTTACCAGGGGGCCTCTGGAAACACCATATATTTT
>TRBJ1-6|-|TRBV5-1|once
CASSLSGATQNSPLHF
TGCGCCAGCAGCTTATCAGGGGCGACCCAAAATTCACCCCTCCACTTT
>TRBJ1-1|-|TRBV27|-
CASRSLGQKNTEAFF
TGTGCCAGCAGGTCACTAGGACAGAAGAACACTGAAGCTTTCTTT
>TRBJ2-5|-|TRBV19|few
CASSIGLWQGTQYF
TGTGCCAGTAGTATAGGGCTGTGGCAGGGGACCCAGTACTTC
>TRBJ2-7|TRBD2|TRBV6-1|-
CASSEWASGAYEQYF
TGTGCCAGCAGTGAATGGGCAAGCGGGGCATACGAGCAGTACTTC
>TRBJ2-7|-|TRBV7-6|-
CASSLASRRPSYEQYF
TGTGCCAGCAGCTTAGCGAGTAGGAGGCCGTCCTACGAGCAGTACTTC
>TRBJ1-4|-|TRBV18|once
CASSRSLQGFNEKLFF
TGTGCCAGCTCACGAAGTTTACAGGGTTTTAATGAAAAACTGTTTTTT
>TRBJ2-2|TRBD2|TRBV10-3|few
CAIREREDTGELFF
TGTGCCATCAGGGAGCGGGAGGACACCGGGGAGCTGTTTTTT
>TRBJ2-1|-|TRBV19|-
CASSIPVTSYNEQFF
TGTGCCAGTAGTATCCCAGTTACGTCCTACAATGAGCAGTTCTTC
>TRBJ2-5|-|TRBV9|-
CASSVGRTQETQYF
TGTGCCAGCAGCGTAGGCAGGACACAAGAGACCCAGTACTTC
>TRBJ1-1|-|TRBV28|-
CASSPGGAIYMNTEAFF
TGTGCCAGCAGCCCTGGGGGCGCGATTTACATGAACACTGAAGCTTTCTTT
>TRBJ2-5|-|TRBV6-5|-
CASSYSGEETQYF
TGTGCCAGCAGTTACTCGGGAGAAGAGACCCAGTACTTC
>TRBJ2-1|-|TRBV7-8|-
CASSPDGNGEQFF
TGTGCCAGCAGCCCGGACGGGAACGGTGAGCAGTTCTTC
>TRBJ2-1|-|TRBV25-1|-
CASSAPRGWDEQFF
TGTGCCAGCAGTGCCCCTAGAGGTTGGGATGAGCAGTTCTTC
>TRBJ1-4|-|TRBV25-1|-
CASSERGAVEKLFF
TGTGCCAGCAGTGAGCGGGGGGCAGTTGAAAAACTGTTTTTT
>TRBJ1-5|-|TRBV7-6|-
CASSLGGQPQHF
TGTGCCAGCAGCTTAGGCGGGCAGCCCCAGCATTTT
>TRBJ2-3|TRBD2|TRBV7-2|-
CASSTGLAGGTDTQYF
TGTGCCAGCAGCACCGGACTAGCGGGGGGCACAGATACGCAGTATTTT
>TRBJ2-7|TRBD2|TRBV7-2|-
CASSPTAGLAVYEQYF
TGTGCCAGCAGCCCCACCGCGGGACTAGCGGTGTACGAGCAGTACTTC
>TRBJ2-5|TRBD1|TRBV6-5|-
CASSYGQVETQYF
TGTGCCAGCAGTTACGGACAGGTGGAGACCCAGTACTTC
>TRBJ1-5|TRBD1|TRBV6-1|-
CASSDDRVFSNQPQHF
TGTGCCAGCAGTGACGACAGGGTCTTTAGCAATCAGCCCCAGCATTTT
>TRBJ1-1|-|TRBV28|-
CASAWGGARRNTEAFF
TGTGCCAGCGCCTGGGGGGGGGCACGGCGGAACACTGAAGCTTTCTTT
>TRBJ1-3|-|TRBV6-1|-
CASSVQGSGNTIYF
TGTGCCAGCAGCGTACAGGGCTCTGGAAACACCATATATTTT
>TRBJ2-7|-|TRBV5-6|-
CASSLLRDISYEQYF
TGTGCCAGCAGCTTGCTCCGGGACATCTCCTACGAGCAGTACTTC
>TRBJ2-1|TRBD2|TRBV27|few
CASSGERGGNEQFF
TGTGCCAGCAGTGGGGAGCGGGGCGGGAATGAGCAGTTCTTC
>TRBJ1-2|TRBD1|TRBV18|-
CASSPTTGGSNYGYTF
TGTGCCAGCTCACCCACGACAGGGGGCTCCAACTATGGCTACACCTTC
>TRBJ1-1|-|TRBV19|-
CASRQGMNTEAFF
TGTGCCAGTAGACAGGGCATGAACACTGAAGCTTTCTTT
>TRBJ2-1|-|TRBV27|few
CASRLTGYNEQFF
TGTGCCAGCAGACTGACAGGCTACAATGAGCAGTTCTTC
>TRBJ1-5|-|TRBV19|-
CASSKVALSNQPQHF
TGTGCCAGTAGTAAGGTAGCGTTAAGCAATCAGCCCCAGCATTTT
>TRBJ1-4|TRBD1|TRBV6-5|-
CASRDRGPTNEKLFF
TGTGCCAGCCGGGACAGGGGGCCGACTAATGAAAAACTGTTTTTT
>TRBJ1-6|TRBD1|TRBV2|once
CASTMDRLNSPLHF
TGTGCCAGCACGATGGACAGGCTTAATTCACCCCTCCACTTT
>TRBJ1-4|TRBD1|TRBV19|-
CASSRQQGAGQEKLFF
TGTGCCAGTAGTAGACAACAGGGGGCAGGTCAGGAAAAACTGTTTTTT
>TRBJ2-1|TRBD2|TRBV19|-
CASSRGLAGGSYNEQFF
TGTGCCAGTAGTAGGGGACTAGCGGGAGGGTCCTACAATGAGCAGTTCTTC
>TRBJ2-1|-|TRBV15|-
CATNGIGGGYNEQFF
TGTGCCACCAACGGAATCGGAGGCGGATACAATGAGCAGTTCTTC
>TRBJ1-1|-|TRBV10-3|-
CAISGKTPEAFF
TGTGCCATCAGCGGGAAGACCCCTGAAGCTTTCTTT
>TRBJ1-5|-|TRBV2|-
CASSEALPGYQPQHF
TGTGCCAGCAGTGAAGCGCTTCCAGGTTATCAGCCCCAGCATTTT
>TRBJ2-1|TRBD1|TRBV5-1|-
CASSLRGQGSRFF
TGCGCCAGCAGCTTGCGGGGACAGGGGTCGAGGTTCTTC
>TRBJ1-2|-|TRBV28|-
CASSRSGGYDGYTF
TGTGCCAGCAGCAGGTCGGGGGGGTACGATGGCTACACCTTC
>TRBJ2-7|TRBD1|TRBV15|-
CATSTTNPDRGPYEQYF
TGTGCCACCAGTACAACAAACCCGGACAGGGGACCCTACGAGCAGTACTTC
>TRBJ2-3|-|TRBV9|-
CASSSSSRTDTQYF
TGTGCCAGCAGCTCCTCCTCTCGCACAGATACGCAGTATTTT
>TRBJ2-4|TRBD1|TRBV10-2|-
CASSEDRVAKNIQYF
TGCGCCAGCAGCGAGGACAGGGTGGCCAAAAACATTCAGTACTTC
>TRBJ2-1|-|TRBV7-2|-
CASSLARDYNEQFF
TGTGCCAGCAGCTTAGCCAGGGACTACAATGAGCAGTTCTTC
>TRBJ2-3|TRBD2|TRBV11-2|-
CASSLASGSVTDTQYF
TGTGCCAGCAGCTTGGCTAGCGGGAGTGTAACAGATACGCAGTATTTT
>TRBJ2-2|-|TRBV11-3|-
CASTDRANTGELFF
TGTGCCAGCACCGACAGAGCGAACACCGGGGAGCTGTTTTTT
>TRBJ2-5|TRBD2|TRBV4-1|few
CASSSGRGLAGGLETQYF
TGCGCCAGCAGCTCCGGAAGGGGACTAGCGGGAGGGTTGGAGACCCAGTACTTC
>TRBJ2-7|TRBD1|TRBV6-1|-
CASSGKRTGAIKIYEQYF
TGTGCCAGCAGTGGTAAAAGGACAGGGGCAATTAAAATTTACGAGCAGTACTTC
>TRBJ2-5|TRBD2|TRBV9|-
CASSGGGLQETQYF
TGTGCCAGCAGCGGGGGGGGGTTACAAGAGACCCAGTACTTC
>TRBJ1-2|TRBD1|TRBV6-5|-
CASSGQGDYGYTF
TGTGCCAGCAGTGGGCAGGGGGACTATGGCTACACCTTC
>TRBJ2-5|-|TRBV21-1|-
CASSNGSGGEHGTQYF
TGTGCCAGCAGCAACGGCTCGGGAGGGGAGCATGGGACCCAGTACTTC
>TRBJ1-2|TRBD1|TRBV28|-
CASSVTGQGRPGYTF
TGTGCCAGCAGCGTAACCGGACAGGGACGGCCTGGCTACACCTTC
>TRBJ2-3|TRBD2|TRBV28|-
CASISFTSGMFTDTQYF
TGTGCCAGCATTTCTTTCACTAGCGGGATGTTCACAGATACGCAGTATTTT
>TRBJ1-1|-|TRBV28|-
CASSLGGSPVNTEAFF
TGTGCCAGCAGTTTGGGGGGTAGTCCTGTGAACACTGAAGCTTTCTTT
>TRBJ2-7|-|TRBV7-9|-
CASSAGAREQYF
TGTGCCAGCAGCGCGGGGGCGCGCGAGCAGTACTTC